Presented here are 2 T cell receptor beta chains from one specimen sequenced in a study of control samples from healthy donors and cancer patients. Profiling relied on immunoSEQ multiplex PCR, and the TCRdb table lists in-frame clones only, not all of them. The data show 55,000 to 80,000 clones, more than 70% seen once. The sample taken for sequencing was PBMCs. These receptors all stem from a man aged 60-69 years with colorectal cancer.

J is TRBJ2-7 and V is TRBV30; tentative D call: TRBD1 (6 bases). Germline CDR1 is GTSNPN and CDR2 is SVGIG (reference sequence). V was cut by 3 bases and J by 3 bases, with 12 bases left in between. The CDR3 length is 13 residues. In nucleotides, the CDR3 is TGTGCCTGGAGCGGTCAGGGGCGCTACGAGCAGTACTTC. This translates into CAWSGQGRYEQYF.

The V and J genes are TRBV7-9 and TRBJ2-7, with D uncertain. Trimming left V 4 bases short and J 4 bases short, with 5 bases between. From germline, CDR1 is SEHNR and CDR2 FQNEAQ (reference sequence). The CDR3 is made up of 11 amino acids. The chain's CDR3 is CASSSQYEQYF. CDR3 in DNA: TGTGCCAGCAGCTCACAGTACGAGCAGTACTTC.